A selection of T cell receptor beta chains follows, all from one sample in a study of beta chain features in type 1 diabetes. Profiling relied on immunoSEQ multiplex PCR, and the TCRdb table lists in-frame clones only, not all of them. This table holds around 500,000 clones, over 10% found once. The sample comprised naive CD4+ T cells from blood. The receptor source for this set is a young woman in good health. Each CDR3 is given with its conserved first and last residue. The order of the fields is J gene, D gene, clone size, V gene, CDR3 DNA, CDR3 protein. A D gene is named only where the DNA matches it firmly. The size of a clone is reported for some rows only, either as once, few or many, or as a class for expanded clones.

TRBJ2-5,NA,few,TRBV19,TGTGCCAGTAGTATACCCGGGATCCAAGAGACCCAGTACTTC,CASSIPGIQETQYF
TRBJ2-7,NA,NA,TRBV10-3,TGTGCCATCAGCGTAGCTTCCTACGAGCAGTACTTC,CAISVASYEQYF
TRBJ2-1,TRBD2,NA,TRBV29-1,TGCAGCGCCAGGGCGGACGGGAGGGCCCTCGGTGAGCAGTTCTTC,CSARADGRALGEQFF
TRBJ2-4,TRBD1,few,TRBV5-4,TGTGCCAGCAGCAAAGGACAGGGCATTACCCTCCAAAACATTCAGTACTTC,CASSKGQGITLQNIQYF
TRBJ2-2,TRBD2,few,TRBV7-6,TGTGCCAGCAGCTCCGTAGCGGGGCGAAACACCGGGGAGCTGTTTTTT,CASSSVAGRNTGELFF
TRBJ2-1,TRBD1,NA,TRBV19,TGTGCCAGTAGACGACAGGGGTCCGGGTACGAGCAGTTCTTC,CASRRQGSGYEQFF
TRBJ2-7,TRBD2,few,TRBV7-9,TGTGCCAGCAGCGTTAGCGGGAGGGTCACCTACGAGCAGTACTTC,CASSVSGRVTYEQYF
TRBJ2-1,TRBD2,NA,TRBV10-3,TGTGCCATCAGTATAACGACCGGGGGGTCTTATGAGCAGTTCTTC,CAISITTGGSYEQFF
TRBJ1-1,NA,few,TRBV29-1,TGCAGCGCATCGGCCATGAACACTGAAGCTTTCTTT,CSASAMNTEAFF
TRBJ2-1,TRBD2,few,TRBV29-1,TGCAGCGTTTTGCCTAGGTTCAGCCCTAGCGGGCAGTACAATGAGCAGTTCTTC,CSVLPRFSPSGQYNEQFF
TRBJ1-1,NA,many,TRBV30,TGTGCCTGGAGTGCCGGGACATTGAACACTGAAGCTTTCTTT,CAWSAGTLNTEAFF
TRBJ1-1,NA,NA,TRBV23-1,TGCGCCAGCAGTCAATCGAGACAGGTCCTAACGTCGAACACTGAAGCTTTCTTT,CASSQSRQVLTSNTEAFF
TRBJ2-6,NA,NA,TRBV15,TGTGCCACCAGCATTCCCCAGGCCACTGGGGCCAACGTCCTGACTTTC,CATSIPQATGANVLTF